This T cell receptor beta chain was found in a study of shared clonotypes between healthy human individuals (TCRdb year 2020). In the study overall: Three men and a couple of women, aged 18 to 49 years, made up the cohort. For each donor, CD4 naive and CD4 memory were each given three plates, CD8 naive was given two plates, and CD8 memory was given one plate. Leukapheresis yielded between about 0.94 and 10 billion PBMCs per donor. Libraries were prepared and TCR repertoires were sequenced by different laboratories using diverse techniques, in order to increase sequencing depth and limit assay-specific biases. The study deeply sequenced blood TCR repertoires of about 5 healthy adults to estimate repertoire size and the extent of clonotype sharing between individuals.

Details on this clone: The antigen this receptor binds is unknown. No qualities accompany the bases; no much larger clone lies one base away.

TCR CDR3 regions were amplified from genomic DNA by multiplex PCR using the deep immunoSEQ assay. Extracted genomic DNA from each cell subset was distributed evenly across all wells of several immunoSEQ 96-well plates, and each plate was treated as a replicate. For sorted subsets, approximately 190 ng of genomic DNA, equivalent to some 33,000 T cell genomes, went into each replicate PCR. Purified libraries were quantified with a Qubit 3.0 fluorometer, sized on a Bioanalyzer 2100, and re-quantified with the KAPA Library Quantification kit. Every immunoSEQ 96-well plate was sequenced on a dedicated single-read 150-cycle Illumina NextSeq 550 flow cell. The authors processed their data as follows. The immunoSEQ output contained only junctional sequences without quality scores, so filtering could not match that applied to full-length reads. To assign V/J genes and CDR3, sequences were annotated against IMGT germline references using PyIR, a Python wrapper for IgBLAST v1.9. Reads with weak V/J assignments (E-value above 1e-6), missing CDR3, stop codons, out-of-frame junctions, or ambiguous translated residues were removed. V3J clonotypes were defined by identical inferred V gene, J gene, and CDR3 amino acid sequence. Percentage overlap between repertoires was computed as shared unique clonotypes divided by the size of the smaller repertoire. Richness of each repertoire was evaluated using RTK rarefaction, the Chao1 estimator, and Recon v2.1 estimates of unobserved clonotypes. Generation probabilities for all TCRbeta clonotypes obtained by the gDNA method from a few donors were computed using OLGA. TCRdb obtained this table from immuneACCESS and retained in-frame rearrangements with V and J assigned. These tables miss some clones; where compared with another copy, unresolved V genes account for less than half of the shortfall, and the remainder is unexplained. The V and J calls and the clone size are those of that table, but D and trimming were determined from the DNA. The table for this sample lists about 180,000 clones; over 80% of them were counted only once. Of the sample, 0.067% falls within the top ten clones.

The donors were healthy, HIV-negative adults who had no recently reported acute infections or vaccinations. Only Caucasian adults living in Nashville, Tennessee, USA were represented among the donors. CD4+ T cells were enriched by magnetic negative selection, after which naive cells were positively selected on CD45RA and the negative fraction was taken as the memory subset. Blood was obtained by leukapheresis, after which PBMCs were separated by Ficoll-Histopaque density gradient centrifugation and cryopreserved in liquid nitrogen vapor phase. Analytical flow cytometry was used to check the purity and quantity of each magnetically sorted T cell population. From each sorted fraction, genomic DNA was isolated and quantified by UV absorbance on a Nanodrop 2000c. Overall study outcomes, separate from this receptor: Across a few donors, about 4.5% of naive CD4, roughly 3.3% of naive CD8, 2% to 2.5% of memory CD4, and 0.3% to 0.45% of memory CD8 clonotypes were shared. Compared with non-shared clonotypes, clonotypes shared by all four sorted-subset donors had higher generation probabilities. Rarefaction of sorted-subset datasets indicated incomplete sequencing despite the large sequencing depth. Based on pairwise subsampling, the degree of clonotype sharing among donors was expected to be affected by sequencing depth. Naive subsets generally had larger estimated clonotype richness than memory subsets. Sampling was restricted to blood, and TCR repertoires in tissues likely differ from the TCR repertoires found in blood. Because the study included a small number of donors, the genetic and exposure-history diversity represented was limited.

For this chain, trimming is 2 bases at the V end and 3 bases at the J end, and the number of junction bases without a gene match is 6. The CDR3 numbers 15 residues from cysteine through phenylalanine. Only the CDR3 region is kept as DNA, spanning 45 bases read in frame from base 1. Based on the germline V gene (reference sequence), the CDR1 and CDR2 sequences are MNHEY and SMNVEV. The clonotype comes from a woman in her thirties in good health. The V and J genes are TRBV27 and TRBJ2-5; 7 of the junction bases match TRBD2. Sequences were obtained from naive CD4+ T cells sorted from blood. This specimen's cell subset or site label, interpreted: CD45RA+ positively selected. The CDR3 corresponds to CASSLRASGKETQYF. The nucleotide sequence is TGTGCCAGCAGTTTAAGGGCTAGCGGAAAAGAGACCCAGTACTTC.